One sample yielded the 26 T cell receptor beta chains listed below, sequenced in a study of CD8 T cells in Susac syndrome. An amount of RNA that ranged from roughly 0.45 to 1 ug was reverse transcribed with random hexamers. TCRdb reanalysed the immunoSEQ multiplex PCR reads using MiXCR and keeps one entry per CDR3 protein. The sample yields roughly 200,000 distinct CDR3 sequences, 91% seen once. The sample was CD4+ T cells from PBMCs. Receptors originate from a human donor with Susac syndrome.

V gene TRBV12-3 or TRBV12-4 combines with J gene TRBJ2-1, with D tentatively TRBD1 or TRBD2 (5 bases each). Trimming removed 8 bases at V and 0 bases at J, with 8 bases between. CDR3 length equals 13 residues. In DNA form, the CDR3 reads TGTGCCAGCCGGGACCCCTCCTACAATGAGCAGTTCTTC. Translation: CASRDPSYNEQFF.

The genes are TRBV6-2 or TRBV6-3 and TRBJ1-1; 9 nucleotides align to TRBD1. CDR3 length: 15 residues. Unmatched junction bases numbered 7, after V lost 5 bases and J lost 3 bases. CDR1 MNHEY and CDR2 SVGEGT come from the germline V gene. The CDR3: CASSHRDRADTEAFF. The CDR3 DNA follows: TGTGCCAGCAGTCACCGGGACAGGGCGGACACTGAAGCTTTCTTT.

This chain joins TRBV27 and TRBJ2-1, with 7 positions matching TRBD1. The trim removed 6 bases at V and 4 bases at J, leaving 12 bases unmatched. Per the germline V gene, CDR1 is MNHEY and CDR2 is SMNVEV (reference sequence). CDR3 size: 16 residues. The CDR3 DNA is TGTGCCAGCAGGACTCAGACAGGGAAGAAGTACAATGAGCAGTTCTTC. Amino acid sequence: CASRTQTGKKYNEQFF.

CDR3 nucleotides: TGCAGTGCTATTAGAATGGACAGGGGAGGTGAGCAGCCCCAGCATTTT. Protein: CSAIRMDRGGEQPQHF. V usage is TRBV20-1 and J usage is TRBJ1-5; 9 bases fit TRBD1. The CDR3 contains 16 residues. Trimming cost V 4 bases and J 7 bases; bases outside gene matches: 14. The germline CDR1 and CDR2 sequences are DFQATT and SNEGSKA (reference sequence).

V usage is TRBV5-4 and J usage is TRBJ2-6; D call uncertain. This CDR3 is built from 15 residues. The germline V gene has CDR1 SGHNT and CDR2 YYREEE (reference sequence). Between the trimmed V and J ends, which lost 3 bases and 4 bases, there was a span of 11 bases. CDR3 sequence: CASSSQSLGANVLTF. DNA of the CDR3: TGTGCCAGCAGCTCGCAGTCCCTCGGGGCCAACGTCCTGACTTTC.

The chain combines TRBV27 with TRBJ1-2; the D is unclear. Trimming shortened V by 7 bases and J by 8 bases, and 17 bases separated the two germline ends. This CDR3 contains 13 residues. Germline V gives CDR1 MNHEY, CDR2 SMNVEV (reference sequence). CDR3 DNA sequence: TGTGCCAGCAAGACCTCCCAATTAAAAGGCTACACCTTC. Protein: CASKTSQLKGYTF.

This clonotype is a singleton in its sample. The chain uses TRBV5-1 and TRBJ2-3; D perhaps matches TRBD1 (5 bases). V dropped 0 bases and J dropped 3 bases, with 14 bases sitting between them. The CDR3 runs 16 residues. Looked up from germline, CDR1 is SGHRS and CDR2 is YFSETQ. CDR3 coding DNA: TGCGCCAGCAGCTTGGACGGACAAAGCGCAACAGATACGCAGTATTTT. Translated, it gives CASSLDGQSATDTQYF.

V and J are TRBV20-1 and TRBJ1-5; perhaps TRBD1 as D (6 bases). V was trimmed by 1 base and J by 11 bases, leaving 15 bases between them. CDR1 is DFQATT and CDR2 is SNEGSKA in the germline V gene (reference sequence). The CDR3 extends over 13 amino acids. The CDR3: CSARGDNIGAQHF. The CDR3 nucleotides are TGCAGTGCTAGAGGGGACAACATCGGGGCCCAGCATTTT.

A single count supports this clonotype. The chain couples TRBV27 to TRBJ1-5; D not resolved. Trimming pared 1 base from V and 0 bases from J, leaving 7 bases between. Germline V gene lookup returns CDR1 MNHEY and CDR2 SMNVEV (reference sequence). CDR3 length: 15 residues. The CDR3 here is CASSLLPPSNQPQHF. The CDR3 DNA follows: TGTGCCAGCAGTTTATTACCTCCTAGCAATCAGCCCCAGCATTTT.

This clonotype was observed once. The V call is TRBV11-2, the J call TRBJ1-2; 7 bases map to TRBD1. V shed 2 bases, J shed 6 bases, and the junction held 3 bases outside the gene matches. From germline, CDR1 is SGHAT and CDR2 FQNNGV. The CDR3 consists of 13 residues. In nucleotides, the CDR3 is TGTGCCAGCAGCTTATCAGGGGGAGATGGCTACACCTTC. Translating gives CASSLSGGDGYTF.

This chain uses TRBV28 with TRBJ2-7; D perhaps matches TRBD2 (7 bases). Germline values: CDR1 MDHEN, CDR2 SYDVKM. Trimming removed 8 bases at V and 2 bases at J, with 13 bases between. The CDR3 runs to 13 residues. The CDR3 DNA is TGTGCCAGCTTGTCGGGGGGCACCTACGAGCAGTACTTC. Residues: CASLSGGTYEQYF. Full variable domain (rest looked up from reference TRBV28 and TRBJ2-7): DVKVTQSSRYLVKRTGEKVFLECVQDMDHENMFWYRQDPGLGLRLIYFSYDVKMKEKGDIPEGYSVSREKKERFSLILESASTNQTSMYLCASLSGGTYEQYFGPGTRLTVT.

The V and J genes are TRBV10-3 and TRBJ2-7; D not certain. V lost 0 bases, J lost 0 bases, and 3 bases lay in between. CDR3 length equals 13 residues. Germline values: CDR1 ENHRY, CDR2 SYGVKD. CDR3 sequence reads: CAISESISYEQYF. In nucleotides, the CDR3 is TGTGCCATCAGTGAGTCCATCTCCTACGAGCAGTACTTC.

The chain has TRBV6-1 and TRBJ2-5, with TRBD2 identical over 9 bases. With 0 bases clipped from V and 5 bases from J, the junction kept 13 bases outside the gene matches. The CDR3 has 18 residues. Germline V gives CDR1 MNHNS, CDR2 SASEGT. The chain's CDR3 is CASSEAPVAGGLYETQYF. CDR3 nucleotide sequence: TGTGCCAGCAGTGAAGCGCCGGTGGCGGGGGGGCTTTATGAGACCCAGTACTTC.

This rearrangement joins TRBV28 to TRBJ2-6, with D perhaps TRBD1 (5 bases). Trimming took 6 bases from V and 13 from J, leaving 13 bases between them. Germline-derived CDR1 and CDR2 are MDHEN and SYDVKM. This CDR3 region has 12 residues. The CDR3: CASSQDSVVLTF. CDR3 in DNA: TGTGCCAGCAGCCAAGACAGCGTGGTCCTGACTTTC.

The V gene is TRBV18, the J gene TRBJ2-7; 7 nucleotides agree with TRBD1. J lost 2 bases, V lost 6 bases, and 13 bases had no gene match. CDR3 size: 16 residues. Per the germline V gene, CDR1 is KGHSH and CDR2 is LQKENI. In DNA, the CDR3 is TGTGCCAGCTCCCCCCAAACCGGGACAGTTGCCTACGAGCAGTACTTC. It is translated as CASSPQTGTVAYEQYF.

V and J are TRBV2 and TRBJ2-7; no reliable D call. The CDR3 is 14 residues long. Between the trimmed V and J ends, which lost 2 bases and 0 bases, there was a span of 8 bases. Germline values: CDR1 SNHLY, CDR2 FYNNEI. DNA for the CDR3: TGTGCCAGCAGTGAACGACTGTCCTCCTACGAGCAGTACTTC. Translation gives CASSERLSSYEQYF.

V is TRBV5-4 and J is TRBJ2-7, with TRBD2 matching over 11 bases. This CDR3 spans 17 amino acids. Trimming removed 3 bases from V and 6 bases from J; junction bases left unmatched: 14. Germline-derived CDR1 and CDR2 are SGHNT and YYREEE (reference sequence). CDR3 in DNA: TGTGCCAGCAGCTCACTCCGGAATAGCGGGAGGGCTTCCGAGCAGTACTTC. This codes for CASSSLRNSGRASEQYF.

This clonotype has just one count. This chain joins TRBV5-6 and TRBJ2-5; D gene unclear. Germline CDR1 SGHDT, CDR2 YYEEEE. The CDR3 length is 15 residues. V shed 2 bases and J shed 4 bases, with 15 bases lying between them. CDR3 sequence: CASSLPTGGGETQYF. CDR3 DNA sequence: TGTGCCAGCAGCTTACCAACGGGCGGCGGAGAGACCCAGTACTTC.

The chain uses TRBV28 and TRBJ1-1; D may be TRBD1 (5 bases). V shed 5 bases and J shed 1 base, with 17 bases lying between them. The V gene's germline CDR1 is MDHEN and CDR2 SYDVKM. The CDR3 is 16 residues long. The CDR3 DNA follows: TGTGCCAGCAGTCCCCCGCGTGCCAGGGCGAACACTGAAGCTTTCTTT. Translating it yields CASSPPRARANTEAFF. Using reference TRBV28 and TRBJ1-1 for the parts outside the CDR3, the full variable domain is DVKVTQSSRYLVKRTGEKVFLECVQDMDHENMFWYRQDPGLGLRLIYFSYDVKMKEKGDIPEGYSVSREKKERFSLILESASTNQTSMYLCASSPPRARANTEAFFGQGTRLTVV.

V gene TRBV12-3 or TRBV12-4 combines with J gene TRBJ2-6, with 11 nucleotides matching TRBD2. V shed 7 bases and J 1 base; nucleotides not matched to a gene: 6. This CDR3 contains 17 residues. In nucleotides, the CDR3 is TGTGCCAGCACCCCCGGACTAGCGGGTTCTGGGGCCAACGTCCTGACTTTC. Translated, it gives CASTPGLAGSGANVLTF.

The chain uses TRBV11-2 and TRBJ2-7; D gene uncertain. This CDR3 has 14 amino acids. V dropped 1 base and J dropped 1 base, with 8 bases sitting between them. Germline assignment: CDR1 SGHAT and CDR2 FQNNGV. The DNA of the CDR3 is TGTGCCAGCAGCTTAGTAGGGCGGTCCTACGAGCAGTACTTC. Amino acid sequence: CASSLVGRSYEQYF. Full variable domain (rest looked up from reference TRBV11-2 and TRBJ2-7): EAGVAQSPRYKIIEKRQSVAFWCNPISGHATLYWYQQILGQGPKLLIQFQNNGVVDDSQLPKDRFSAERLKGVDSTLKIQPAKLEDSAVYLCASSLVGRSYEQYFGPGTRLTVT.

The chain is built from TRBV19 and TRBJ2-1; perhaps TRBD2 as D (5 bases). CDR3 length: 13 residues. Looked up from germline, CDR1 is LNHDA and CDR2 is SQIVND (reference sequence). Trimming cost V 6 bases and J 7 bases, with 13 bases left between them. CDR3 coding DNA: TGTGCCAGTAGGTCCGCAGAGGGAAATGAGCAGTTCTTC. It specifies CASRSAEGNEQFF.

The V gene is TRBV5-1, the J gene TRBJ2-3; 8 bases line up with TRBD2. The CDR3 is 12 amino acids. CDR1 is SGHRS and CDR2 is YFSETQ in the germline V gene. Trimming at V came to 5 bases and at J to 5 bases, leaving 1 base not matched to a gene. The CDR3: CASRLAGDTQYF. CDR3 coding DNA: TGCGCCAGCAGGCTAGCGGGAGATACGCAGTATTTT. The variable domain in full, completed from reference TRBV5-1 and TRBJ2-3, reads KAGVTQTPRYLIKTRGQQVTLSCSPISGHRSVSWYQQTPGQGLQFLFEYFSETQRNKGNFPGRFSGRQFSNSRSEMNVSTLELGDSALYLCASRLAGDTQYFGPGTRLTVL.

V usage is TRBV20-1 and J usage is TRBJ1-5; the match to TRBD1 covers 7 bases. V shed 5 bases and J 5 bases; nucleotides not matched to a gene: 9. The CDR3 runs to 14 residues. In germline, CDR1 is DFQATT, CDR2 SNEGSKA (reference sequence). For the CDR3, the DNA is TGCAGTGCTTACCTCGACAGGGAAGATCAGCCCCAGCATTTT. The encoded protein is CSAYLDREDQPQHF.

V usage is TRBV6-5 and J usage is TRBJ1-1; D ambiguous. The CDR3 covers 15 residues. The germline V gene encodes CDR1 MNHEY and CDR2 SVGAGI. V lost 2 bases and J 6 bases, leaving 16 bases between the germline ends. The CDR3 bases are TGTGCCAGCAGTTACAGGGTAACGCGGAAGGCTGAAGCTTTCTTT. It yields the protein CASSYRVTRKAEAFF.

The CDR3 region has the DNA TGTGCCAGCAGCTCTCGGACGGAATCGAACACTGAAGCTTTCTTT. This translates into CASSSRTESNTEAFF. This chain uses TRBV5-6 with TRBJ1-1; D is unresolved. From germline, CDR1 is SGHDT and CDR2 YYEEEE. Deletions cut 3 bases from V and 1 base from J, with 13 bases between. CDR3 length: 15 amino acids.